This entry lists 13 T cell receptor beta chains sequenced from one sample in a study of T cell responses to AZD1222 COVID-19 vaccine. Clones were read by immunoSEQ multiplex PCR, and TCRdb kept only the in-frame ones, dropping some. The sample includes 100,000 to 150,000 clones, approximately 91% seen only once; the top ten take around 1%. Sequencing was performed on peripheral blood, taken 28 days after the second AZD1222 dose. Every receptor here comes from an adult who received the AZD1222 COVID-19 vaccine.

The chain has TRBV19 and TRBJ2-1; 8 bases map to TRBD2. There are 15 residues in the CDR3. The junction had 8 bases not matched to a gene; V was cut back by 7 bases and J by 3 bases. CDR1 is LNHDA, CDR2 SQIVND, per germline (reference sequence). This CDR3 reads CASKARGRLYNEQFF. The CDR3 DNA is TGTGCCAGTAAGGCTCGCGGGAGGCTCTACAATGAGCAGTTCTTC.

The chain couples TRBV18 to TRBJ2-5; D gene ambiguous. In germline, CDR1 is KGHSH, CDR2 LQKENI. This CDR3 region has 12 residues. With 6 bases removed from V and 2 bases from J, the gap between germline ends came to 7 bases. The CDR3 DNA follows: TGTGCCAGCTCTCCGAGACAAGAGACCCAGTACTTC. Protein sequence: CASSPRQETQYF. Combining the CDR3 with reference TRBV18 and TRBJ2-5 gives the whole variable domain NAGVMQNPRHLVRRRGQEARLRCSPMKGHSHVYWYRQLPEEGLKFMVYLQKENIIDESGMPKERFSAEFPKEGPSILRIQQVVRGDSAAYFCASSPRQETQYFGPGTRLLVL.

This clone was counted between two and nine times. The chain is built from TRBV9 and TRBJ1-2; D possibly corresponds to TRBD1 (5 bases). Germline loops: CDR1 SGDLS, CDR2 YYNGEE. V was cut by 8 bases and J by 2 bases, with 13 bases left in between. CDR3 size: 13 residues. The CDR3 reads CASTTGPNYGYTF. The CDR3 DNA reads TGTGCCAGTACCACGGGGCCCAACTATGGCTACACCTTC.

In DNA form, the CDR3 reads TGTGCCAGTAGTATAATCGGGGGGGGTAGCAATCAGCCCCAGCATTTT. Protein product: CASSIIGGGSNQPQHF. J is TRBJ1-5 and V is TRBV19; the D gene is possibly TRBD1 (5 bases). V lost 2 bases and J 0 bases, leaving 11 bases between the germline ends. From germline, CDR1 is LNHDA and CDR2 SQIVND (reference sequence). The CDR3 length is 16 residues.

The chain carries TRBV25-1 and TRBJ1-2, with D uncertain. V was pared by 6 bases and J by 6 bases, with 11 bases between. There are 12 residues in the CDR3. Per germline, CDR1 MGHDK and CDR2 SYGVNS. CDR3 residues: CASRLGIDGYTF. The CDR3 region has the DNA TGTGCCAGCAGACTAGGGATCGATGGCTACACCTTC.

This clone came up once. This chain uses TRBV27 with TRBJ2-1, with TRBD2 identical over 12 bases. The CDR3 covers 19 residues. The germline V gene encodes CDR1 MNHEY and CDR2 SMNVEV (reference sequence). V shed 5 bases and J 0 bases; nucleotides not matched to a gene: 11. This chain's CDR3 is CASSPTSGRRQSSYNEQFF. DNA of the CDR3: TGTGCCAGCAGTCCAACTAGCGGGAGGCGCCAAAGCTCCTACAATGAGCAGTTCTTC.

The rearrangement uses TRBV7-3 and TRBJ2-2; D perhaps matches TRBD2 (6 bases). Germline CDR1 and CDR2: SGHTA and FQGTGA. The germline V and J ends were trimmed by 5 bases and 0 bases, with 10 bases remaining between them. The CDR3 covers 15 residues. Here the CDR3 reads CASSRGRTNTGELFF. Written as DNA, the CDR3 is TGTGCCAGCAGCCGGGGGAGGACGAACACCGGGGAGCTGTTTTTT. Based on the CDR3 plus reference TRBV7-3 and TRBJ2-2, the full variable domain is GAGVSQTPSNKVTEKGKYVELRCDPISGHTALYWYRQSLGQGPEFLIYFQGTGAADDSGLPNDRFFAVRPEGSVSTLKIQRTERGDSAVYLCASSRGRTNTGELFFGEGSRLTVL.

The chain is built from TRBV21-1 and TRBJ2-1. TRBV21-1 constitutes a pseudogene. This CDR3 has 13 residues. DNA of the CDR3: TGTGCCAGCCAGCACGGGGTCAGGGTTGAGCAGTTCTTC. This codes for CASQHGVRVEQFF.

The CDR3 sequence: CASSSGTSTQVQYF. CDR3 bases: TGCGCCAGCAGTTCCGGGACTAGCACCCAGGTGCAGTACTTC. The chain employs TRBV5-1 and TRBJ2-7, with 9 nucleotides matching TRBD2. Germline V gives CDR1 SGHRS, CDR2 YFSETQ. V was clipped by 5 bases and J by 9 bases; unmatched bases: 12. The CDR3 length is 14 residues.

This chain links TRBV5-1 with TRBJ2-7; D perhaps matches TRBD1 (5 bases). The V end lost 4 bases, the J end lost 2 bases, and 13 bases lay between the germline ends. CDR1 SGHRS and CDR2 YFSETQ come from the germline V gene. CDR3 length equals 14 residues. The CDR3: CASSHMTDTYEQYF. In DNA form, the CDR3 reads TGCGCCAGCAGCCATATGACAGACACCTACGAGCAGTACTTC.

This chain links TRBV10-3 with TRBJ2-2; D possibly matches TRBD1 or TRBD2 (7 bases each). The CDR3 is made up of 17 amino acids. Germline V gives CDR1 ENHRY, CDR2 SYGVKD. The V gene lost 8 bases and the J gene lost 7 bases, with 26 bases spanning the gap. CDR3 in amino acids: CAIGGDRNSPWIGELFF. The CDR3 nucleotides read TGTGCCATCGGGGGGGACAGAAACTCTCCCTGGATCGGGGAGCTGTTTTTT.

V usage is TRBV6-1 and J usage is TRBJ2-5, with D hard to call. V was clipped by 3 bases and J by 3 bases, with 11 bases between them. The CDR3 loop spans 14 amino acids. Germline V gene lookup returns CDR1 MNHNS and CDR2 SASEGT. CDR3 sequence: CASSERHRKETQYF. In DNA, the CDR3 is TGTGCCAGCAGTGAGCGGCACAGAAAAGAGACCCAGTACTTC.

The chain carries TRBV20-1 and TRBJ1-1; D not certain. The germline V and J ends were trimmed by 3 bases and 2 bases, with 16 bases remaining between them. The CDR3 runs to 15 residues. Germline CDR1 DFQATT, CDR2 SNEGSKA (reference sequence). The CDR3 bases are TGCAGTGCTAGTTTTAACGTGGCCGTTAACACTGAAGCTTTCTTT. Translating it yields CSASFNVAVNTEAFF.